This T cell receptor (beta chain) stems from a study of T cell responses to AZD1222 COVID-19 vaccine. Study-level results: It should be noted that donors were predominantly white British and more often female, and clonal diversity was possibly underestimated. Spike was spanned by vaccine-associated CD4 TCRs, which were dominant at 160-218 and 743-854.

Second-dose groups at about 4 or about 12 weeks were pooled. This CDR3 comprises 13 residues. V shed 8 bases and J shed 3 bases, with 13 bases lying between them. CDR1 is LGHDT, CDR2 YNNKEL, per germline (reference sequence). As for this clone: Its target is not known.

Sequencing used immunoSEQ multiplex PCR; TCRdb keeps in-frame clones, though not all of them. This repertoire shows roughly 120,000 clones, approximately 94% found once; its top ten account for 2.9%. The sequences come from peripheral blood, collected 28 days after the second AZD1222 dose. This receptor was taken from an adult who received the AZD1222 COVID-19 vaccine. The chain recombines TRBV3-1 (or the pseudogene TRBV3-2) with TRBJ1-1; D is uncertain. The CDR3: CASSYGRDTEAFF. DNA for the CDR3: TGTGCCAGCTCTTACGGGAGGGACACTGAAGCTTTCTTT.